In this sample, the clone carrying this T cell receptor (beta chain) turned up a few times. Its antigen is currently unknown. Rectal tissue came from one to two pinch biopsies taken at colonoscopy. These data originate in a study of pediatric ulcerative colitis. The repertoire was sequenced with immunoSEQ multiplex PCR; TCRdb's copy has only in-frame clones and lacks some. The repertoire includes more than 35,000 clones, around 73% of them detected once, and 0.65% to 0.75% sits in the top ten. Study-level results: All ulcerative colitis patients, but no controls, carried two rectal clonotypes. Blood-derived T cells may be present in rectal pinch biopsies.

Sequenced: gut tissue. The TCR sequence derives from a boy aged 5-17 years with moderate ulcerative colitis.

This chain's CDR3 is CASSYPETTSTDTQYF. Written as DNA, the CDR3 is TGTGCCAGCAGCTACCCGGAAACCACGAGCACAGATACGCAGTATTTT. The chain combines TRBV5-4 with TRBJ2-3; no clear D gene. CDR1 and CDR2 (germline): SGHNT, YYREEE (reference sequence). This CDR3 contains 16 residues. V lost 3 bases, J lost 0 bases, and 14 bases lay in between.